This TCR beta chain was sequenced in a study of shared clonotypes between healthy human individuals. In germline, CDR1 is SEHNR, CDR2 FQNEAQ (reference sequence). Trimming cost V 5 bases and J 4 bases, with 14 bases left between them. The CDR3 extends over 14 amino acids. Several immunoSEQ plates received, in even portions, the genomic DNA of each subset. Sequenced by immunoSEQ multiplex PCR; TCRdb stores in-frame clones only, minus some. The repertoire includes more than 2,000,000 clones, approximately 95% of them detected once, and 0.39% sits in the top ten. This receptor was obtained from a man younger than 30 in good health. Some clones in this sample may be carry-over from other donors' samples. This chain links TRBV7-9 with TRBJ1-2, with D perhaps matching TRBD1 (5 bases). The sample consisted of naive CD4+ T cells from PBMCs. Documented subset: CD45RA+ positively selected. This CDR3 reads CASSPGTEVYGYTF. CDR3 coding DNA: TGTGCCAGCAGCCCAGGGACGGAAGTCTATGGCTACACCTTC.